Sequencing of this T cell receptor beta chain was carried out in a study of tumor-infiltrating lymphocytes in oesophageal squamous cell carcinoma. TCRdb called the PCR reads again in MiXCR, with one record for every CDR3 protein. The sample records fewer than 20,000 distinct CDR3 sequences, around 38% being singletons. This clonotype was seen only once. The junction and the germline gene differ at one end; a read error may be behind it. This CDR3 is built from 10 residues. Germline loops: CDR1 WSHSY, CDR2 SAAADI. The chain recombines TRBV10-2 with TRBJ2-4; D remains unclear. Sequencing was performed on normal esophageal tissue next to the tumor. The clonotype originates from a male donor with esophageal squamous cell carcinoma. The CDR3 is CASWNTEAFF. In nucleotides, the CDR3 is TGCGCCAGCTGGAACACTGAAGCTTTCTTC.